Presented here are 29 T cell receptor beta chains from one specimen sequenced in a study of CD8 T cells in ankylosing spondylitis. The study's findings and limits: Seemingly distinctive of ankylosing spondylitis blood was a TCR beta motif formed by eight highly homologous variants.

These receptors have no known antigen. TCRdb recomputed calls from the 5' RACE reads with MiXCR, one row per CDR3 protein. The table records 500,000 to 550,000 distinct CDR3 sequences, 9.5% to 15% of them present only once. Source material: blood, either unsorted or a sorted T cell fraction (not recorded which). These receptors were collected from a male donor with ankylosing spondylitis.

The chain has TRBV5-4 and TRBJ1-2, with 10 bases lining up with TRBD1. After removal of 9 bases from V and 8 bases from J, the junction contained 16 bases not matched to a gene. Germline CDR1 is SGHNT and CDR2 is YYREEE (reference sequence). The CDR3 runs to 15 residues. Written as DNA, the CDR3 is TGTGCCACCACCGCAGGGGGACAGGGGTCAGGAGGCTACACCTTC. This translates into CATTAGGQGSGGYTF.

The chain uses TRBV5-1 and TRBJ1-2, with a weak D call TRBD1 (6 bases). This CDR3 region has 17 residues. V was trimmed by 0 bases and J by 4 bases, leaving 19 bases between them. Germline V gene data show CDR1 as SGHRS and CDR2 as YFSETQ. The chain's CDR3 is CASSLGTGQQLVYGYTF. Here the CDR3 DNA reads TGCGCCAGCAGCTTGGGAACAGGGCAGCAACTAGTCTATGGCTACACCTTC. The entire variable domain, with the rest obtained from reference TRBV5-1 and TRBJ1-2, is as follows: KAGVTQTPRYLIKTRGQQVTLSCSPISGHRSVSWYQQTPGQGLQFLFEYFSETQRNKGNFPGRFSGRQFSNSRSEMNVSTLELGDSALYLCASSLGTGQQLVYGYTFGSGTRLTVV.

This clonotype was observed a handful of times. The gene calls are TRBV5-1 and TRBJ1-1; tentatively, D is TRBD1 (6 bases). Germline V gene sequence: CDR1 SGHRS, CDR2 YFSETQ. V shed 2 bases and J shed 4 bases, with 9 bases lying between them. The CDR3 loop spans 13 amino acids. DNA of the CDR3: TGCGCCAGCAGCTTCACACAGGGCACTGAAGCTTTCTTT. It is translated as CASSFTQGTEAFF.

The V and J genes are TRBV27 and TRBJ2-3, with D possibly matching TRBD2 (6 bases). Trimming pared 6 bases from V and 1 base from J, leaving 8 bases between. CDR1 is MNHEY, CDR2 SMNVEV, per germline (reference sequence). The CDR3 spans 13 residues. CDR3 loop: CASRRGRTDTQYF. The CDR3 region has the DNA TGTGCCAGCAGGCGGGGTCGCACAGATACGCAGTATTTT.

The chain has TRBV12-3 or TRBV12-4 and TRBJ2-3; TRBD2 matches at 10 bases. The CDR3 contains 17 residues. V trimming: 3 bases; J trimming: 0 bases; junction bases outside the gene matches: 6. CDR3 nucleotides: TGTGCCAGCAGTTTCCCTAGCGGGAGCCCTAGCACAGATACGCAGTATTTT. This encodes CASSFPSGSPSTDTQYF.

The V call is TRBV9, the J call TRBJ2-7; TRBD1 matches at 9 bases. With 3 bases clipped from V and 2 bases from J, the junction kept 3 bases outside the gene matches. Germline CDR1 SGDLS, CDR2 YYNGEE. The CDR3 covers 14 residues. CDR3 region: CASSAGTGPYEQYF. The CDR3 region has the DNA TGTGCCAGCAGCGCCGGGACAGGGCCCTACGAGCAGTACTTC. The whole variable domain, filled in from reference TRBV9 and TRBJ2-7, reads DSGVTQTPKHLITATGQRVTLRCSPRSGDLSVYWYQQSLDQGLQFLIQYYNGEERAKGNILERFSAQQFPDLHSELNLSSLELGDSALYFCASSAGTGPYEQYFGPGTRLTVT.

This clonotype was seen a handful of times. This chain connects TRBV18 to TRBJ1-2; 9 positions match TRBD1. The CDR3 length is 16 residues. V lost 5 bases to trimming and J lost 4 bases; unmatched junction nucleotides: 11. Germline V gives CDR1 KGHSH, CDR2 LQKENI. The CDR3 DNA follows: TGTGCCAGCTCAATTTCCGGGACAGGGACTGGCTATGGCTACACCTTC. Translated, it gives CASSISGTGTGYGYTF.

The J gene is TRBJ2-1, the V gene TRBV24-1; 7 bases align to TRBD1. The CDR3 runs to 16 residues. V shed 4 bases, J shed 5 bases, and the junction held 10 bases outside the gene matches. Germline V gene data show CDR1 as KGHDR and CDR2 as SFDVKD. The CDR3: CATSDPLDRADNEQFF. Written as DNA, the CDR3 is TGTGCCACCAGTGACCCCCTTGACAGGGCCGACAATGAGCAGTTCTTC.

This clonotype turned up a few times. The V call is TRBV24-1, the J call TRBJ2-2; perhaps TRBD2 as D (6 bases). The CDR3 contains 15 residues. The germline V and J ends were trimmed by 7 bases and 0 bases, with 11 bases remaining between them. Germline CDR1 is KGHDR and CDR2 is SFDVKD. The CDR3 bases are TGTGCCACCAGCGCGGGACGGTCGAACACCGGGGAGCTGTTTTTT. It codes for CATSAGRSNTGELFF.

This clonotype appeared a few times. The rearrangement joins TRBV5-1 to TRBJ1-6; D is uncertain. CDR3 length equals 12 residues. CDR1 is SGHRS, CDR2 YFSETQ, per germline. Trimming left V 0 bases short and J 9 bases short, with 4 bases between. This chain's CDR3 is CASSLDGSPLHF. CDR3 DNA sequence: TGCGCCAGCAGCTTGGATGGTTCACCCCTCCACTTT.

This sequence joins TRBV11-2 and TRBJ2-2, with TRBD1 matching 8 bases. This CDR3 has 16 residues. The germline V gene encodes CDR1 SGHAT and CDR2 FQNNGV. J lost 4 bases, V lost 8 bases, and 12 bases had no gene match. The CDR3 sequence: CASGSFQGARTGELFF. DNA for the CDR3: TGTGCCAGCGGTTCCTTCCAGGGGGCGCGCACCGGGGAGCTGTTTTTT.

This clonotype was observed a handful of times. The CDR3 region is CASSSQHPYEQYV. The DNA for the CDR3 is TGTGCCAGCAGCTCACAGCACCCCTACGAGCAGTACGTC. The chain joins TRBV7-2 to TRBJ2-7; D uncertain. Germline-derived CDR1 and CDR2 are SGHTA and FQGNSA. The length of the CDR3 is 13 residues. Trimming removed 4 bases at V and 2 bases at J, with 9 bases between.

This chain uses TRBV11-3 with TRBJ2-1; TRBD2 is a possible D gene (5 bases). Trimming pared 7 bases from V and 9 bases from J, leaving 13 bases between. The CDR3 runs to 12 residues. CDR1 is SGHNT and CDR2 is YENEEA in the germline V gene. CDR3 in amino acids: CASTLGRLEQFF. CDR3 nucleotide sequence: TGTGCCAGCACACTAGGGCGGCTTGAGCAGTTCTTC.

The chain combines TRBV18 with TRBJ2-2; D possibly uses TRBD1 or TRBD2 (6 bases each). Trimming removed 6 bases from V and 5 bases from J, with 16 bases in between. CDR3 length: 15 residues. The germline V gene has CDR1 KGHSH and CDR2 LQKENI. CDR3 protein: CASSPTGSGTGELFF. As DNA, the CDR3 is TGTGCCAGCTCCCCTACAGGGAGCGGGACCGGGGAGCTGTTTTTT.

This clonotype was picked up a small number of times. V is TRBV20-1 and J is TRBJ2-1; D ambiguous. V was pared by 2 bases and J by 2 bases, with 10 bases between. The CDR3 consists of 14 residues. CDR1 and CDR2 (germline): DFQATT, SNEGSKA (reference sequence). This CDR3 is CSARNRPTYNEQFF. The CDR3, as DNA: TGCAGTGCTAGAAATCGCCCAACCTACAATGAGCAGTTCTTC.

The table lists this clonotype with a few counts. This chain uses TRBV5-1 with TRBJ2-1; D is tentatively TRBD1 or TRBD2 (5 bases each). Germline loops: CDR1 SGHRS, CDR2 YFSETQ. Trimming took 4 bases from V and 2 from J, leaving 13 bases between them. This CDR3 has 15 amino acids. The CDR3 DNA follows: TGCGCCAGCAGCCCAGGGAGTCCCACCTACAATGAGCAGTTCTTC. As protein: CASSPGSPTYNEQFF.

This clonotype was seen a few times. The chain has TRBV12-3 or TRBV12-4 and TRBJ2-1; 10 bases line up with TRBD2. CDR3 length: 13 residues. V shed 3 bases and J 9 bases; nucleotides not matched to a gene: 2. CDR3 region: CASSFSGRSEQFF. The CDR3, as DNA: TGTGCCAGCAGTTTTAGCGGGAGGAGTGAGCAGTTCTTC.

This clonotype appeared a few times. This chain uses TRBV20-1 with TRBJ2-3; D is uncertain. The V gene's germline CDR1 is DFQATT and CDR2 SNEGSKA (reference sequence). The CDR3 contains 14 residues. Trimming shortened V by 3 bases and J by 2 bases, and 12 bases separated the two germline ends. CDR3 region: CSASASQHTDTQYF. In DNA form, the CDR3 reads TGCAGTGCTAGCGCTTCACAACACACAGATACGCAGTATTTT.

This clonotype was detected many times. The rearrangement uses TRBV12-3 or TRBV12-4 and TRBJ2-7; no reliable D call. The CDR3 extends over 12 amino acids. The V and J ends lost 5 bases and 6 bases respectively, with 11 bases between them. CDR3 residues: CASSMSIGEQYF. The CDR3 DNA follows: TGTGCCAGCAGTATGTCCATCGGCGAGCAGTACTTC.

This clonotype was counted between two and nine times. This chain joins TRBV11-2 and TRBJ2-1, with D uncertain. V was trimmed by 1 base and J by 9 bases, leaving 19 bases between them. Germline V gene data show CDR1 as SGHAT and CDR2 as FQNNGV. This CDR3 is 16 amino acids long. The CDR3 sequence is CASSLVVPQPLGEQFF. DNA for the CDR3: TGTGCCAGCAGCTTAGTAGTGCCTCAGCCCCTTGGTGAGCAGTTCTTC.

This clonotype was recorded a few times. V is TRBV3-1 and J is TRBJ1-5; 9 bases map to TRBD1. Per the germline V gene, CDR1 is LGHDT and CDR2 is YNNKEL (reference sequence). V dropped 4 bases and J dropped 2; count of bases not matched to a gene: 6. This CDR3 comprises 16 residues. The CDR3, as DNA: TGTGCCAGCAGCCTAGGACAGGGGTTCGGCAATCAGCCCCAGCATTTT. Translated: CASSLGQGFGNQPQHF.

This sequence joins TRBV4-2 and TRBJ1-2; D might be TRBD1 (5 bases). Trimming removed 1 base from V and 4 bases from J, with 16 bases in between. CDR1 and CDR2 from the germline V gene are LGHNA and YNFKEQ. The CDR3 runs 16 residues. The CDR3 DNA reads as TGTGCCAGCAGCCAAGGTATTGTCGGAGGGGCCTATGGCTACACCTTC. Translation gives CASSQGIVGGAYGYTF.

The table lists this clonotype with a few counts. This sequence joins TRBV5-1 and TRBJ1-3; 8 positions agree with TRBD1. Per germline, CDR1 SGHRS and CDR2 YFSETQ. J lost 4 bases, V lost 5 bases, and 2 bases had no gene match. This CDR3 is built from 13 residues. The CDR3 coding sequence is TGCGCCAGCAGGACAGGGGAAGGAAACACCATATATTTT. Translation: CASRTGEGNTIYF. Looking up the rest from reference TRBV5-1 and TRBJ1-3 gives the full variable domain: KAGVTQTPRYLIKTRGQQVTLSCSPISGHRSVSWYQQTPGQGLQFLFEYFSETQRNKGNFPGRFSGRQFSNSRSEMNVSTLELGDSALYLCASRTGEGNTIYFGEGSWLTVV.

This clonotype was counted many times. The chain employs TRBV29-1 and TRBJ1-5; 7 positions match TRBD1. Germline lookup yields CDR1 SQVTM and CDR2 ANQGSEA. This CDR3 has 14 residues. The ends lost 6 bases at V and 4 bases at J; junction bases unmatched: 9. CDR3 bases: TGCAGCGTACTCTTTGGCAGGGGGAATCAGCCCCAGCATTTT. It codes for CSVLFGRGNQPQHF.

This clonotype was counted a few times. V gene TRBV20-1 combines with J gene TRBJ2-1, with 7 nucleotides matching TRBD2. The germline gives CDR1 DFQATT, CDR2 SNEGSKA (reference sequence). The CDR3 consists of 17 residues. The CDR3 sequence: CSGREGGTTSSYNEQFF. As DNA, the CDR3 is TGCAGCGGTAGGGAGGGAGGAACTACCAGCTCCTACAATGAGCAGTTCTTC.

The chain uses TRBV2 and TRBJ2-3, with D hard to call. Germline values: CDR1 SNHLY, CDR2 FYNNEI. The CDR3 has 16 amino acids. V was trimmed by 3 bases and J by 0 bases, leaving 13 bases between them. CDR3 sequence (DNA): TGTGCCAGCAGTGAGTTTTTTCCATCTAGCACAGATACGCAGTATTTT. It codes for CASSEFFPSSTDTQYF.

The V call is TRBV12-3 or TRBV12-4, the J call TRBJ2-4; 12 positions match TRBD2. The CDR3 spans 18 residues. The trim removed 2 bases at V and 5 bases at J, leaving 10 bases unmatched. The CDR3 is CASSLRGLAGIGQNIQYF. DNA for the CDR3: TGTGCCAGCAGTTTACGGGGACTAGCGGGCATTGGCCAAAACATTCAGTACTTC.

This clonotype was counted only a few times. This chain links TRBV7-9 with TRBJ2-1; 8 bases line up with TRBD2. CDR3 length: 13 residues. Germline V CDR1 and CDR2: SEHNR, FQNEAQ (reference sequence). The J segment lost 5 bases and the V segment lost 6 bases, leaving 3 bases of the junction unmatched. CDR3 DNA: TGTGCCAGCAGACTAGCGGCCGACAATGAGCAGTTCTTC. The encoded protein is CASRLAADNEQFF.

The CDR3 loop is CAWSNDRGQETQYF. In DNA, the CDR3 is TGTGCCTGGAGCAACGACAGGGGCCAAGAGACCCAGTACTTC. This chain uses TRBV30 with TRBJ2-5; 8 bases align to TRBD1. In germline, CDR1 is GTSNPN, CDR2 SVGIG (reference sequence). Trimming removed 3 bases from V and 1 base from J; junction bases left unmatched: 4. There are 14 residues in the CDR3.